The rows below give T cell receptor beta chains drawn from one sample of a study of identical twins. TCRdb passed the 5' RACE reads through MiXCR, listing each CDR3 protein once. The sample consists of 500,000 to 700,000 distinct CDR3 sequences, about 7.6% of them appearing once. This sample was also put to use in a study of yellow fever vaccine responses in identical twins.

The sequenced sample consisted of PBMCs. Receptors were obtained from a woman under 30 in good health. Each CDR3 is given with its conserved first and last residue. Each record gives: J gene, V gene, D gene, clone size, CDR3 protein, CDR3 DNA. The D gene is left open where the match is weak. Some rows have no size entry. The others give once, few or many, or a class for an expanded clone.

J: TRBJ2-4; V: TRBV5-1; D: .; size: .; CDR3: CASSRPTGNANIQYF; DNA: TGCGCCAGCAGCAGGCCCACAGGGAACGCAAACATTCAGTACTTC
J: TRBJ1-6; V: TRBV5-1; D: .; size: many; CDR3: CASSLAQPYNSPLHF; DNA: TGCGCCAGCAGCTTGGCACAGCCCTATAATTCACCCCTCCACTTT
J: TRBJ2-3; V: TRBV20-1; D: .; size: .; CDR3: CSARGGSVSTDTQYF; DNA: TGCAGTGCTAGAGGGGGTAGCGTGAGCACAGATACGCAGTATTTT
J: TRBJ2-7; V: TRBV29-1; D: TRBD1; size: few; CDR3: CSVDKTGGSYEQYF; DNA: TGCAGCGTTGACAAGACAGGGGGCTCCTACGAGCAGTACTTC
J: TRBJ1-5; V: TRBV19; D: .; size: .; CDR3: CASSIDGQGSQPQHF; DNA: TGTGCCAGTAGTATAGATGGCCAGGGAAGCCAGCCCCAGCATTTT
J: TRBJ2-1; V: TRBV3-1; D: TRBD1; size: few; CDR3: CASSHTDRGSYNEQFF; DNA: TGTGCCAGCAGCCATACGGACAGGGGTTCCTACAATGAGCAGTTCTTC
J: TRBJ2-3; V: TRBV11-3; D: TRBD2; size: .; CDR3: CASSFRTSGETDTQYF; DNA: TGTGCCAGCAGTTTCAGGACTAGCGGAGAGACAGATACGCAGTATTTT
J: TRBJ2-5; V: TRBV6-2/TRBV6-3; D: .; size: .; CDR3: CASSLFTETQYF; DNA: TGTGCCAGCAGCCTCTTTACAGAGACCCAGTACTTC
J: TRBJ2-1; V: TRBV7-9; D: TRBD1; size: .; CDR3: CASSPGTGFNNEQFF; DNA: TGTGCCAGCAGCCCTGGGACAGGGTTTAACAATGAGCAGTTCTTC
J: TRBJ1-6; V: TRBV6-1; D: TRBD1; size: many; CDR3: CASSPDRVSYNSPLHF; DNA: TGTGCCAGCAGTCCCGACAGGGTCTCCTATAATTCACCCCTCCACTTT
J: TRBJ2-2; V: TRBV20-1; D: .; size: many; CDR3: CSARDSGSLANTGELFF; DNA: TGCAGTGCTAGAGATTCAGGAAGCCTCGCGAACACCGGGGAGCTGTTTTTT
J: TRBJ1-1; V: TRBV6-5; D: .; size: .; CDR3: CASSLYPGKGKGTEAFF; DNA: TGTGCCAGCAGTTTGTACCCAGGCAAGGGGAAAGGCACTGAAGCTTTCTTT
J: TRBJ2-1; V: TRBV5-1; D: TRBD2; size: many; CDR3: CASSADPGLAGGGPGF; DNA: TGCGCCAGCAGCGCAGATCCGGGACTAGCGGGAGGGGGTCCCGGCTTC
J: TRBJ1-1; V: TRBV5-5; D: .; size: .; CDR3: CASRWEMNTEAFF; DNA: TGTGCCAGCAGGTGGGAAATGAACACTGAAGCTTTCTTT
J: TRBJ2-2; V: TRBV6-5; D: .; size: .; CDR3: CASSFHPPLTGPTAGELFF; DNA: TGTGCCAGCAGTTTCCACCCTCCCCTTACAGGACCAACCGCCGGGGAGCTGTTTTTT
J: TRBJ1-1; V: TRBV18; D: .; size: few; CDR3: CASSLSGGRVTEAFF; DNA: TGTGCCAGCTCACTCAGTGGGGGGCGGGTCACTGAAGCTTTCTTT
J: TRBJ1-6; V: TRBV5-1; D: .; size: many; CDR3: CASSLGQNSPLHF; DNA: TGCGCCAGCAGCTTGGGACAGAATTCACCCCTCCACTTT
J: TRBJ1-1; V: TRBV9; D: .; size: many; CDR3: CASSVYEYREAEAFF; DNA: TGTGCCAGCAGCGTATACGAGTATAGGGAGGCTGAAGCTTTCTTT
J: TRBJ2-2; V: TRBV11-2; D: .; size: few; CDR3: CASSLVPRGPNTGELFF; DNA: TGTGCCAGCAGCCTCGTCCCCCGGGGTCCGAACACCGGGGAGCTGTTTTTT
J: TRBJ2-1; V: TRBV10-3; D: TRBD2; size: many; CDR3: CAISRTSGVYNEQFF; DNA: TGTGCCATCAGCCGAACTAGCGGGGTCTACAATGAGCAGTTCTTC
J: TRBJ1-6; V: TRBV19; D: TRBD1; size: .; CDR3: CASSMSGGDSPLHF; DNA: TGTGCCAGTAGTATGTCAGGGGGCGACTCACCCCTCCACTTT
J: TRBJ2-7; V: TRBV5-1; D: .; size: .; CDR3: CASSERQVGNYEQYF; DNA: TGCGCCAGCAGCGAGCGACAGGTTGGGAACTATGAGCAGTACTTC
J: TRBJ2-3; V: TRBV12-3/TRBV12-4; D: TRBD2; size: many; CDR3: CASSSILAGADTQYF; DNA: TGTGCCAGCAGCTCCATCCTAGCGGGAGCTGATACGCAGTATTTT
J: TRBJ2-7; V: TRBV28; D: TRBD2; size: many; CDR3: CASSRDLAGGSYEQYF; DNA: TGTGCCAGCAGCCGAGATCTAGCGGGAGGGTCCTACGAGCAGTACTTC
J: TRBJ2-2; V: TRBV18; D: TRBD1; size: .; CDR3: CASSPGQPVRELFF; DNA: TGTGCCAGCTCACCGGGACAGCCGGTCCGGGAGCTGTTTTTT
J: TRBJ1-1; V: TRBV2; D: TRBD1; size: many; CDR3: CASRETGANTEAFF; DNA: TGTGCCAGCAGAGAGACAGGGGCGAACACTGAAGCTTTCTTT
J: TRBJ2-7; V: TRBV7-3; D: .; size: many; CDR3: CASSAYTGTSVSSYEQYF; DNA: TGTGCCAGCAGCGCATATACCGGGACCTCAGTGAGCTCCTACGAGCAGTACTTC
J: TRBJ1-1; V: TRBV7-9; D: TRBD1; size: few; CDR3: CASSPADRSSAFF; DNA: TGTGCCAGCAGCCCCGCGGACAGGTCATCGGCTTTCTTT
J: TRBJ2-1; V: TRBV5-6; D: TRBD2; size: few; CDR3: CASSLTGLAMLGGDYNEQFF; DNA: TGTGCCAGCAGCTTGACTGGACTAGCTATGCTCGGTGGTGACTACAATGAGCAGTTCTTC
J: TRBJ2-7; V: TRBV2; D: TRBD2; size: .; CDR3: CASSRLAGGPGEQYF; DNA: TGTGCCAGCAGTAGACTAGCGGGAGGGCCAGGAGAGCAGTACTTC
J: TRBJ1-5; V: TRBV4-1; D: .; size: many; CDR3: CASSRKGPDSNQPQHF; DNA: TGCGCCAGCAGTCGGAAAGGGCCGGACTCCAATCAGCCCCAGCATTTT
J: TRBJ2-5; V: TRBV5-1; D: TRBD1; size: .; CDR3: CASSLVQGARQETQYF; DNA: TGCGCCAGCAGCTTGGTTCAGGGGGCACGCCAAGAGACCCAGTACTTC
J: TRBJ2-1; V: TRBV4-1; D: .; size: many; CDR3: CASSQAPSSYNEQFF; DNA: TGCGCCAGCAGCCAAGCCCCCAGCTCCTACAATGAGCAGTTCTTC
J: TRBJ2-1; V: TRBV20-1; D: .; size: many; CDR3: CSASTGWGGTYNEQFF; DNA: TGCAGTGCTAGTACAGGATGGGGCGGCACCTACAATGAGCAGTTCTTC
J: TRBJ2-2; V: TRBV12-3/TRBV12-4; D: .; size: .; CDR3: CASSFIGSTPGELFF; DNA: TGTGCCAGCAGTTTTATAGGGTCTACTCCCGGGGAGCTGTTTTTT
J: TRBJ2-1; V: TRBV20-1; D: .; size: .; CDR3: CSARAHQSHEQFF; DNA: TGCAGTGCTAGGGCCCACCAGTCCCATGAGCAGTTCTTC
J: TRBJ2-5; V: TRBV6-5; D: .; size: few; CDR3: CASSYSSRGETQYF; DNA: TGTGCCAGCAGTTACTCTTCCCGGGGGGAGACCCAGTACTTC
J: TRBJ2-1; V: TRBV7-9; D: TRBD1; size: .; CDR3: CASTGQGRFNEQFF; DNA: TGTGCCAGCACAGGACAGGGACGATTCAATGAGCAGTTCTTC
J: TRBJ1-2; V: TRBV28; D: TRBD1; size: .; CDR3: CASRASPGTGVYGYTF; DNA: TGTGCCAGCAGAGCTAGTCCCGGGACAGGGGTCTATGGCTACACCTTC
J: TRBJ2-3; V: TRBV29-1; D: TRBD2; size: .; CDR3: CSHSGGSSGSRADTQYF; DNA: TGCAGCCATTCGGGGGGATCTAGCGGGAGTAGGGCAGATACGCAGTATTTT
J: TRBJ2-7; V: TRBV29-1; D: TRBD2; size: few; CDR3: CSVGGGTSAYEQYF; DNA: TGCAGCGTTGGGGGGGGGACCTCTGCCTACGAGCAGTACTTC
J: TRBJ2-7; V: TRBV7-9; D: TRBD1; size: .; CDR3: CASSPTGGRYEQYF; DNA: TGTGCCAGCAGCCCCACAGGGGGCCGATACGAGCAGTACTTC
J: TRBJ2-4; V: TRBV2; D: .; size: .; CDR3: CASNGRNIQYF; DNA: TGTGCCAGCAACGGACGTAACATTCAGTACTTC
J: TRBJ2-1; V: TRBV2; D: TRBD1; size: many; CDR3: CASTLWEGQGANEQFF; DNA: TGTGCCAGCACCCTCTGGGAGGGACAGGGGGCCAATGAGCAGTTCTTC
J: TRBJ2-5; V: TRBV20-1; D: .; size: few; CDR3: CSAERYFTYQETQYF; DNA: TGCAGTGCAGAGAGGTACTTTACGTACCAAGAGACCCAGTACTTC
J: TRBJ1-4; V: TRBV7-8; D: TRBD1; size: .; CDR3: CASSWRQGYYNEKLFF; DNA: TGTGCCAGCAGCTGGAGACAGGGGTACTATAATGAAAAACTGTTTTTT
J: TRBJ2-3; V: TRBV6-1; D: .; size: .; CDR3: CASTPAVPSTDTQYF; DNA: TGTGCCAGCACCCCAGCGGTCCCTAGCACAGATACGCAGTATTTT
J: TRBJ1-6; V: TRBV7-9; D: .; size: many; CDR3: CASSSNINSPLHF; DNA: TGTGCCAGCAGCTCGAACATTAATTCACCCCTCCACTTT
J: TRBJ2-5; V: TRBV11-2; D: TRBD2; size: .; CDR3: CASSFTSGREETQYF; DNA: TGTGCCAGCAGCTTTACTAGCGGGAGGGAGGAGACCCAGTACTTC
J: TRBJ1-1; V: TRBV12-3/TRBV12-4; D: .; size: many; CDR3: CASSGGGRNTEAFF; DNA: TGTGCCAGCAGTGGAGGGGGACGCAACACTGAAGCTTTCTTT
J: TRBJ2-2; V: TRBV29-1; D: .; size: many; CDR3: CSARSELGTGELFF; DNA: TGCAGCGCGCGGTCGGAGCTTGGGACCGGGGAGCTGTTTTTT
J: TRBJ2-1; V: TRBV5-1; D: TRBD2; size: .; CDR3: CASSRTGLADIYNEQFF; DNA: TGCGCCAGCAGCAGAACGGGACTAGCGGATATATACAATGAGCAGTTCTTC
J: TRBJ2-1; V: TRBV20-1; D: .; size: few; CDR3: CSAIDRTSYNEQFF; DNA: TGCAGTGCTATCGACAGGACCTCCTACAATGAGCAGTTCTTC
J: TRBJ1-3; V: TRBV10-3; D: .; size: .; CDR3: CAISERGLSGNTIYF; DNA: TGTGCCATCAGTGAGCGGGGCCTCTCTGGAAACACCATATATTTT
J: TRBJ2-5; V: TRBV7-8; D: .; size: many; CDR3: CASTEGRQQETQYF; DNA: TGTGCCAGCACCGAGGGTCGGCAGCAAGAGACCCAGTACTTC